The text below deals with one T cell receptor (beta chain). These data come from a study of blood T cell repertoires in COVID-19. As for the study in general: Both acute and convalescent COVID-19 samples were obtained from the United States, Italy and Spain.

Germline V gives CDR1 LNHDA, CDR2 SQIVND (reference sequence). The V and J ends lost 3 bases and 8 bases respectively, with 23 bases between them. The CDR3 covers 17 residues. Measured with immunoSEQ multiplex PCR; TCRdb has only the in-frame clones, and not every one. The sample records about 210,000 clones, 88% being singletons. This sequence originates from a man aged 65 to 85 with acute or convalescent COVID-19. The material sequenced was peripheral blood. The V gene is TRBV19, the J gene TRBJ2-1, with TRBD2 as a possible D gene (7 bases). The CDR3 DNA is TGTGCCAGTAGTATGGCTTCTTTGGGAGGGGGTGGCGATGAGCAGTTCTTC. It encodes CASSMASLGGGGDEQFF.